This entry features one TCR beta chain sequence. Its antigen is unknown. This entry belongs to a study of T cell responses to AZD1222 COVID-19 vaccine. Only in-frame clones appear in the TCRdb table, and some are missing; sequencing was by immunoSEQ multiplex PCR. The sample includes about 90,000 clones, more than 75% of them seen just once. The study, taken as a whole, reports: When two AZD1222 doses had been given, Spike-specific TCR breadth and depth rose.

The CDR3 is 14 amino acids. Germline-derived CDR1 and CDR2 are MNHEY and SVGAGI. V lost 5 bases, J lost 5 bases, and 6 bases stayed unmatched. This rearrangement joins TRBV6-5 to TRBJ1-5, with 7 bases matching TRBD1. The sequence was obtained from an adult in good health. This material consisted of peripheral blood, taken on day 0 of MenACWY control vaccination. This CDR3 reads CASSRQGGDQPQHF. In DNA form, the CDR3 reads TGTGCCAGCAGTCGACAGGGTGGGGATCAGCCCCAGCATTTT.